These T cell receptor beta chains were read from a single sample in a study of human T cells and chemical hapten exposure. TCRdb reprocessed the RACE reads with MiXCR, giving one entry per CDR3 protein. The sample has 65,000 to 85,000 distinct CDR3 sequences; 12% are singletons. The input for sequencing was whole blood, taken in connection with sensitization to the hapten diphenylcyclopropenone (DPC). Receptor source: a woman aged 55-69 years with alopecia areata. Some clones in this sample may be carry-over from other donors' samples. CDR3s include the opening cysteine and the closing phenylalanine or tryptophan. Fields, in order: CDR3 length, J gene, D gene, V gene, CDR3 protein. D genes are given only for firm matches.

>13|TRBJ2-7|NA|TRBV10-3
CAISESDSYEQYF
>12|TRBJ2-1|TRBD2|TRBV12-3/TRBV12-4
CASRPGGYEQFF
>11|TRBJ2-3|NA|TRBV6-1
CASSEKTTQYF
>11|TRBJ1-5|NA|TRBV6-1
CASTWAGELHF
>15|TRBJ1-3|NA|TRBV7-9
CASSPPGLSGNTIYF
>14|TRBJ2-2|TRBD1|TRBV29-1
CSARDRGGTGELFF
>13|TRBJ1-1|NA|TRBV5-6
CASSLGYRTEAFF
>15|TRBJ2-7|TRBD1|TRBV7-2
CASSSQGTVVYEQYF
>15|TRBJ2-7|TRBD2|TRBV6-1
CASSVLSSGNYEQYF
>14|TRBJ1-2|NA|TRBV11-2
CASSRTGPFYGYTF
>15|TRBJ2-2|NA|TRBV3-1
CASSQVSGYGGELFF
>17|TRBJ1-6|NA|TRBV18
CASSEKQGPSYNSPLHF
>14|TRBJ2-3|NA|TRBV6-1
CASSERGSTDTQYF
>15|TRBJ1-1|NA|TRBV6-5
CASTPARAPNTEAFF
>14|TRBJ2-5|NA|TRBV7-2
CASSRGQYQETQYF
>13|TRBJ1-1|NA|TRBV11-2
CASSPTRRGEAFF
>13|TRBJ1-2|TRBD1|TRBV29-1
CSVEKGADYGYTF
>17|TRBJ2-1|TRBD2|TRBV11-2
CASSSASTAGGYNEQFF
>15|TRBJ1-5|NA|TRBV27
CASSLSGQLHQPQHF
>16|TRBJ1-3|NA|TRBV7-9
CASSPWGGASGNTIYF
>13|TRBJ2-1|NA|TRBV7-9
CASSLEGGNEQFF
>14|TRBJ1-4|NA|TRBV2
CASSELGRLEKLFF
>16|TRBJ2-4|NA|TRBV6-6
CASRGGTAWAKNIQYF
>17|TRBJ1-5|NA|TRBV5-1
CASSLDATGNSNQPQHF
>16|TRBJ2-3|TRBD1|TRBV4-1
CASSQVGTGGADTQYF
>15|TRBJ2-7|TRBD1|TRBV27
CASRKTRGSSYEQYF
>16|TRBJ2-4|NA|TRBV6-6
CASSHRDLLAKNIQYF
>13|TRBJ1-1|NA|TRBV5-1
CASSFQENTEAFF
>15|TRBJ2-5|NA|TRBV5-1
CASSLMPGFEETQYF
>12|TRBJ1-6|TRBD1|TRBV2
CGGGQDNSPLHF
>11|TRBJ1-5|NA|TRBV27
CASSEQREQHF
>14|TRBJ1-1|NA|TRBV29-1
CSVEGAGMDTEAFF
>13|TRBJ1-4|NA|TRBV30
CAWTGHRDEKLFF
>14|TRBJ1-2|TRBD1|TRBV2
CASIEGQGVYGYTF
>13|TRBJ1-2|NA|TRBV7-9
CASSLRVLYGYTF
>15|TRBJ1-5|NA|TRBV2
CASSDGGVGNQPQHF
>14|TRBJ2-2|NA|TRBV2
CASSEIPETGELFF
>17|TRBJ2-5|TRBD1|TRBV5-1
CASSLVPGTGISETQYF
>14|TRBJ2-2|NA|TRBV7-3
CASSKDYSTGELFF
>14|TRBJ1-3|NA|TRBV6-6
CASSPEGSGNTIYF
>14|TRBJ1-2|NA|TRBV7-2
CASSPRGGSYGYTF
>11|TRBJ2-1|NA|TRBV28
CASSFRGMQFF
>17|TRBJ2-3|TRBD2|TRBV5-1
CASSLSEAGGITDTQYF
>13|TRBJ2-7|NA|TRBV18
CASSPWNGDEQYF
>15|TRBJ1-3|NA|TRBV30
CAWRRGQDSGNTIYF
>12|TRBJ2-3|NA|TRBV20-1
CSASGLTDTQYF
>14|TRBJ2-1|TRBD1|TRBV2
CASRKGQDGNEQFF
>15|TRBJ1-2|TRBD1|TRBV28
CASSLSLGQGYGYTF